This entry features one TCR beta chain sequence. Its antigen is unidentified. The sample originates from a study of blood T cells in healthy people across ages. Notes on the study in general: Long-lived and aged donors differed, with more naive CD4+ cells and higher diversity in the long-lived.

Next came a second PCR, run for about 6 to 12 cycles, which used a sample-barcoded 5' primer along with a J-beta primer mix. TCRdb reprocessed the 5' RACE reads via MiXCR and lists one record per CDR3 protein. This table has approximately 800,000 distinct CDR3 sequences, approximately 67% appearing once. This CDR3 comprises 17 residues. Germline V lookup: CDR1 SGHTA, CDR2 FQGNSA. J lost 0 bases, V lost 5 bases, and 8 bases had no gene match. This TCR was recovered from a man aged 25-45 years in good health. This chain links TRBV7-2 with TRBJ2-1; 9 bases fit TRBD1. Material: blood. CDR3 coding DNA: TGTGCCAGCAGCCCGCACAGGGGGCAAGGCTCCTACAATGAGCAGTTCTTC. This gives the protein CASSPHRGQGSYNEQFF.